This is a list of T cell receptor beta chains from one sample in a study of T-cell reconstitution after alpha-beta-depleted transplantation in children. TCRdb processed the PCR reads anew with MiXCR; each CDR3 protein has one entry. This sample has some 350,000 distinct CDR3 sequences; under 13% occur once, and the top ten carry around 2.5%. This material consisted of PBMCs from the stem cell graft donor, taken from the stem cell graft. These receptors were obtained from a human donor who donated a stem cell graft to a child with acute lymphoblastic leukemia. Each CDR3 is given with its conserved first and last residue.

17 | TRBV5-1 | CASSLGRGASGQETQYF
16 | TRBV2 | CASSALGLANTGELFF
14 | TRBV11-2 | CASSSWDLPEAQYF
13 | TRBV7-8 | CASSLGTDNEQYF
13 | TRBV29-1 | CSVVTGGVGEQFF
17 | TRBV4-3 | CASSQDGPRRGTDTQYF
15 | TRBV5-8 | CASSLESGYQETQYF
19 | TRBV20-1 | CSATPGQGAGRGFTDTQYF
12 | TRBV20-1 | CSASLAGNTIYF
15 | TRBV7-2 | CASSSIGGPPDTQYF
12 | TRBV7-2 | CASSFRPPEQYF
16 | TRBV20-1 | CSARGGLAGSTDTQYF
14 | TRBV7-2 | CASSLASTRETQYF
18 | TRBV19 | CASSPAGTSGASPDTQYF
12 | TRBV15 | CATSLLAREQFF